The TCR beta chain under discussion was sequenced for a study of response to subunit inactivated influenza vaccine. V gave up 4 bases and J gave up 6 bases; unmatched junction bases: 9. The CDR3 consists of 15 residues. Germline CDR1 SGHVS, CDR2 FQNEAQ. Worth noting for this clonotype: Its antigen is currently unknown.

Overall study results and limits: A suggestion made by the authors is that each seasonal influenza vaccination recruits few new T cells.

A single record per CDR3 protein comes from TCRdb applying MiXCR to the RT-PCR reads. Of hundreds of thousands of distinct CDR3 sequences in the sample, roughly 23% are singletons; the top ten hold about 1.9%. The chain has TRBV7-8 and TRBJ2-1, with 7 bases identical to TRBD2. This material consisted of CD4+ T cells sorted from PBMCs, taken less than 6 days after vaccination. The receptor comes from a middle-aged man who received an inactivated influenza vaccine. The CDR3 loop is CASSYSGLPVNEQFF. CDR3 DNA: TGTGCCAGCAGCTACTCGGGACTACCTGTCAATGAGCAGTTCTTC.